This paragraph reports one TCR beta chain. Its antigen remains unknown. This sample was taken from a study of beta chain features in type 1 diabetes. Whole-study context: Across every sample, 100 million to 130 million sorted cells were examined in total. Study-level points and caveats: Shorter TCRB CDR3s, moderately but significantly so, were found in Type 1 diabetes patients in all four CD4+ subsets. Because the template was cDNA, high-expressing cells might be over-represented. HLA effects on TCRB rearrangement stayed unresolved here.

Expressed TCRB transcripts got sequenced, as all isolated RNA was reverse transcribed. The method was immunoSEQ multiplex PCR; TCRdb's version includes in-frame clones alone and lacks a portion of them. The repertoire holds about 340,000 clones, with about 13% as singletons. Germline V lookup: CDR1 SGDLS, CDR2 YYNGEE. J gave up 4 bases and V 0 bases, and 9 bases lay outside the gene matches. The CDR3 spans 17 residues. The sequence was obtained from a woman aged 18-29 years with type 1 diabetes. This sequence joins TRBV9 and TRBJ2-1; 8 bases line up with TRBD2. The sequenced sample consisted of naive CD4+ T cells from blood. The CDR3 nucleotides read TGTGCCAGCAGCGTAGCGGTAGCGGGACTGAGTTACAATGAGCAGTTCTTC. Translated: CASSVAVAGLSYNEQFF.